Shown below are 27 T cell receptor beta chains from a single sample sequenced in a study of blood T cell repertoires in COVID-19. Using immunoSEQ multiplex PCR, the repertoire was profiled, and TCRdb retains in-frame clones only, with some absent. Of 250,000 to 350,000 clones in the sample, about 88% were seen once. The source material was PBMCs or T cells enriched from blood (not recorded which). These receptors were taken from a woman aged 55-70 years in a cohort exposed to, infected with or recovered from COVID-19 (not recorded which).

The rearrangement links TRBV13 to TRBJ1-4, with 9 positions matching TRBD1. There are 19 residues in the CDR3. Germline trimming cut 6 bases from V and 0 bases from J; bases unmatched to any gene: 14. Germline CDR1 PRHDT, CDR2 FYEKMQ (reference sequence). The CDR3 nucleotides read TGTGCCAGCAGTTCAAGCCGGGACAGGGCCTACGCAACTAATGAAAAACTGTTTTTT. It codes for CASSSSRDRAYATNEKLFF.

The rearrangement uses TRBV29-1 and TRBJ1-4; no reliable D call. The germline gives CDR1 SQVTM, CDR2 ANQGSEA. CDR3 length: 12 residues. Trimming pared 4 bases from V and 5 bases from J, leaving 8 bases between. The CDR3 spells CSVAIANEKLFF. CDR3 DNA: TGCAGCGTTGCTATCGCGAATGAAAAACTGTTTTTT. Using reference TRBV29-1 and TRBJ1-4 for the parts outside the CDR3, the full variable domain is SAVISQKPSRDICQRGTSLTIQCQVDSQVTMMFWYRQQPGQSLTLIATANQGSEATYESGFVIDKFPISRPNLTFSTLTVSNMSPEDSSIYLCSVAIANEKLFFGSGTQLSVL.

The rearrangement links TRBV5-4 to TRBJ1-1, with TRBD1 as a possible D gene (5 bases). The V gene's germline CDR1 is SGHNT and CDR2 YYREEE (reference sequence). CDR3 length: 15 amino acids. With 4 bases removed from V and 0 bases from J, the gap between germline ends came to 13 bases. The CDR3 nucleotides read TGTGCCAGCAGCGGCGCGGGGGACTTGAACACTGAAGCTTTCTTT. Amino acid sequence: CASSGAGDLNTEAFF.

V gene TRBV11-1 combines with J gene TRBJ1-2, with 7 nucleotides matching TRBD1. The CDR3 extends over 14 amino acids. V was clipped by 4 bases and J by 6 bases; unmatched bases: 8. The V gene's germline CDR1 is SGHAT and CDR2 FQDESV (reference sequence). The CDR3 is CASSSRTGADGYTF. The CDR3 coding sequence is TGTGCCAGCAGCTCCCGGACAGGTGCCGATGGCTACACCTTC.

The chain links TRBV6-2 or TRBV6-3 to TRBJ2-7, with D unclear. The germline V gene encodes CDR1 MNHEY and CDR2 SVGEGT. This CDR3 region has 11 residues. Trimming left V 2 bases short and J 4 bases short, with 3 bases between. Written as DNA, the CDR3 is TGTGCCAGCAGTTACCGGTACGAGCAGTACTTC. This translates into CASSYRYEQYF.

This chain uses TRBV12-2 with TRBJ2-1; TRBD2 reflects the table's D call only, with no check against the DNA. TRBV12-2 is recorded as a pseudogene. The CDR3 sequence is 17 residues long. CDR3 region: CASRVFRRRPSYNEQFF. The CDR3 DNA follows: TGTGCAAGTCGCGTCTTCCGGAGAAGGCCTTCCTACAATGAGCAGTTCTTC.

This clone was found once. The chain joins TRBV5-1 to TRBJ2-5; 8 nucleotides agree with TRBD2. The germline CDR1 and CDR2 sequences are SGHRS and YFSETQ. The length of the CDR3 is 16 residues. The trim removed 4 bases at V and 5 bases at J, leaving 13 bases unmatched. Here the CDR3 reads CASSIPGGVSGETQYF. The CDR3 nucleotides read TGCGCCAGCAGCATTCCCGGGGGGGTGTCGGGTGAGACCCAGTACTTC.

The rearrangement links TRBV7-2 to TRBJ2-1; no definite D call. Germline CDR1 is SGHTA and CDR2 is FQGNSA. V was clipped by 5 bases and J by 1 base, with 12 bases between them. The length of the CDR3 is 15 residues. The CDR3 here is CASSPQVISYNEQFF. CDR3 DNA sequence: TGTGCCAGCAGCCCTCAGGTCATTTCCTACAATGAGCAGTTCTTC.

The rearrangement uses TRBV19 and TRBJ2-7; D call uncertain. The CDR3 has 15 amino acids. Trimming pared 3 bases from V and 2 bases from J, leaving 14 bases between. Germline V gene data show CDR1 as LNHDA and CDR2 as SQIVND (reference sequence). CDR3 residues: CASSIGRNRPYEQYF. The CDR3 DNA reads TGTGCCAGTAGTATTGGCAGAAACCGTCCCTACGAGCAGTACTTC.

This rearrangement joins TRBV5-1 to TRBJ1-2, with 10 bases matching TRBD1. V dropped 4 bases and J dropped 9; count of bases not matched to a gene: 9. Germline-derived CDR1 and CDR2 are SGHRS and YFSETQ. There are 14 residues in the CDR3. The chain's CDR3 is CASSTDGGQGSYTF. The CDR3 region has the DNA TGCGCCAGCAGCACCGACGGGGGACAGGGGAGCTACACCTTC. The full variable domain, with the rest looked up from reference TRBV5-1 and TRBJ1-2, is KAGVTQTPRYLIKTRGQQVTLSCSPISGHRSVSWYQQTPGQGLQFLFEYFSETQRNKGNFPGRFSGRQFSNSRSEMNVSTLELGDSALYLCASSTDGGQGSYTFGSGTRLTVV.

The chain recombines TRBV6-5 with TRBJ2-7; no firm D call. There are 14 residues in the CDR3. Germline CDR1 reads MNHEY; CDR2 reads SVGAGI. V was trimmed by 0 bases and J by 3 bases, leaving 9 bases between them. CDR3: CASSYSPVLYEQYF. The CDR3 nucleotides read TGTGCCAGCAGTTACTCCCCAGTGCTCTACGAGCAGTACTTC.

This sequence joins TRBV27 and TRBJ1-1, with 7 bases that match TRBD1. This CDR3 spans 15 amino acids. Germline V gene sequence: CDR1 MNHEY, CDR2 SMNVEV (reference sequence). V was pared by 3 bases and J by 1 base, with 5 bases of the junction left unmatched. CDR3 protein: CASSFQTGSNTEAFF. Here the CDR3 DNA reads TGTGCCAGCAGTTTCCAGACAGGGTCGAACACTGAAGCTTTCTTT.

With respect to this clone: Just one base apart from a much larger clone, this may be a read error. The gene calls are TRBV13 and TRBJ2-7, with 10 bases lining up with TRBD2. V gave up 4 bases and J gave up 0 bases; unmatched junction bases: 0. Germline V gene sequence: CDR1 PRHDT, CDR2 FYEKMQ (reference sequence). CDR3 size: 14 residues. The CDR3 DNA reads as TGTGCCAGCAGCTCTAGCGGGAGCTCCTACGAGCAGTACTTC. Its protein product is CASSSSGSSYEQYF.

V gene TRBV19 combines with J gene TRBJ1-2; a possible D gene is TRBD1 (6 bases). V lost 0 bases to trimming and J lost 4 bases, with 12 bases between them. This CDR3 contains 15 residues. Per germline, CDR1 LNHDA and CDR2 SQIVND (reference sequence). The CDR3 nucleotides are TGTGCCAGTAGTATAGATCGTAGGGGGTCCTATGGCTACACCTTC. Translating gives CASSIDRRGSYGYTF. Complete variable domain (other parts from reference TRBV19 and TRBJ1-2): DGGITQSPKYLFRKEGQNVTLSCEQNLNHDAMYWYRQDPGQGLRLIYYSQIVNDFQKGDIAEGYSVSREKKESFPLTVTSAQKNPTAFYLCASSIDRRGSYGYTFGSGTRLTVV.

The count of this clone is one. The chain recombines TRBV2 with TRBJ1-2; D is perhaps TRBD1 (6 bases). V shed 0 bases and J shed 0 bases, with 8 bases lying between them. The germline V gene has CDR1 SNHLY and CDR2 FYNNEI. This CDR3 is built from 15 residues. CDR3 in DNA: TGTGCCAGCAGTGAAGCTGGGGGCTCTAACTATGGCTACACCTTC. It is translated as CASSEAGGSNYGYTF.

The chain recombines TRBV6-4 with TRBJ1-2, with D possibly TRBD1 on 6 matching bases. The CDR3 consists of 14 residues. In germline, CDR1 is MRHNA, CDR2 SNTAGT. Between the trimmed V and J ends, which lost 5 bases and 2 bases, there was a span of 12 bases. The CDR3 region has the DNA TGTGCCAGCAGTCCAGGGGCCGCGAACTATGGCTACACCTTC. Translating gives CASSPGAANYGYTF.

The chain carries TRBV6-5 and TRBJ2-1; weak D call: TRBD2 (6 bases). The ends were cut back, 7 bases at V and 4 bases at J, with 14 bases in the middle. The CDR3 has 14 amino acids. The germline V gene has CDR1 MNHEY and CDR2 SVGAGI. DNA for the CDR3: TGTGCCAGCAAATCTAGACTAGTATACAATGAGCAGTTCTTC. It encodes CASKSRLVYNEQFF.

This chain connects TRBV5-4 to TRBJ2-1; 14 positions match TRBD2. Trimming cost V 4 bases and J 8 bases; bases outside gene matches: 8. Germline V gene sequence: CDR1 SGHNT, CDR2 YYREEE (reference sequence). CDR3 size: 16 residues. The CDR3 DNA reads TGTGCCAGCAGCCCTAGGGGACTAGCGGGAGTCCATGAGCAGTTCTTC. The encoded protein is CASSPRGLAGVHEQFF. Complete variable domain (other parts from reference TRBV5-4 and TRBJ2-1): ETGVTQSPTHLIKTRGQQVTLRCSSQSGHNTVSWYQQALGQGPQFIFQYYREEENGRGNFPPRFSGLQFPNYSSELNVNALELDDSALYLCASSPRGLAGVHEQFFGPGTRLTVL.

With respect to this clone: The same CDR3 arises from other DNA sequences in this sample as well. The chain combines TRBV19 with TRBJ2-7; TRBD1 is a possible D gene (6 bases). The CDR3 is 15 amino acids. The V gene's germline CDR1 is LNHDA and CDR2 SQIVND (reference sequence). V was cut by 4 bases and J by 1 base, with 14 bases left in between. The CDR3 sequence is CASSTPGQSSYEQYF. DNA of the CDR3: TGTGCCAGTAGTACCCCGGGACAATCATCCTACGAGCAGTACTTC.

The rearrangement uses TRBV4-1 and TRBJ1-5; D is possibly TRBD1 (5 bases). The CDR3 is made up of 16 amino acids. Trimming pared 0 bases from V and 7 bases from J, leaving 16 bases between. Germline V gene data show CDR1 as MGHRA and CDR2 as YSYEKL. The CDR3 sequence is CASSQDPGGDWQPQHF. The CDR3 DNA sequence: TGCGCCAGCAGCCAAGATCCCGGCGGGGACTGGCAGCCCCAGCATTTT.

The rearrangement links TRBV18 to TRBJ1-1; possible D gene TRBD1, 6 bases. V was shortened by 3 bases and J by 3 bases, with 11 bases between the two germline ends. CDR1 and CDR2 from the germline V gene are KGHSH and LQKENI. The CDR3 is 14 residues long. CDR3 sequence reads: CASSPGAPDTEAFF. The CDR3 DNA sequence: TGTGCCAGCTCACCGGGGGCTCCGGACACTGAAGCTTTCTTT.

In this sample, this clone turned up once. The CDR3 reads CASSLRNEQFF. Written as DNA, the CDR3 is TGTGCCAGCAGTCTGCGCAATGAGCAGTTCTTC. The chain joins TRBV28 to TRBJ2-1, with D unclear. The CDR3 has 11 amino acids. Germline V lookup: CDR1 MDHEN, CDR2 SYDVKM. Trimming removed 5 bases from V and 6 bases from J, with 5 bases in between.

In regard to this clone: The junction differs from germline at one of its ends, possibly a read error. V gene TRBV7-9 combines with J gene TRBJ2-1; D ambiguous. CDR1 and CDR2 (germline): SEHNR, FQNEAQ (reference sequence). The CDR3 is 11 residues long. The CDR3 DNA sequence: TGTGCCAGCAGCTCGTACAGTGAGCAGTTCTTC. Protein sequence: CASSSYSEQFF.

The rearrangement uses TRBV9 and TRBJ1-6; D uncertain. The CDR3 has 15 residues. The germline gives CDR1 SGDLS, CDR2 YYNGEE. V was cut by 0 bases and J by 6 bases, with 10 bases left in between. DNA of the CDR3: TGTGCCAGCAGCGTAGTCCCGGGAAGTAATTCACCCCTCCACTTT. This gives the protein CASSVVPGSNSPLHF.

The chain recombines TRBV24-1 with TRBJ2-1; 7 bases fit TRBD2. The CDR3 has 13 residues. Germline-derived CDR1 and CDR2 are KGHDR and SFDVKD. J was trimmed by 14 bases and V by 3 bases; bases with no gene match: 9. The CDR3: CATSDPGPGGKFF. The CDR3 nucleotides are TGTGCCACCAGTGATCCCGGGCCCGGGGGGAAGTTCTTC.

V gene TRBV7-2 combines with J gene TRBJ2-1; 10 bases line up with TRBD2. CDR1 and CDR2 (germline): SGHTA, FQGNSA. The CDR3 runs 16 residues. Trimming at V came to 1 base and at J to 9 bases, leaving 9 bases not matched to a gene. The CDR3, as DNA: TGTGCCAGCAGCTTAGAGGGGCTAGCGGGAGTTATTGAGCAGTTCTTC. Residues: CASSLEGLAGVIEQFF.

The chain employs TRBV24-1 and TRBJ1-5; D is undetermined. Trimming stripped 5 bases from V and 4 bases from J, with 17 bases between. The CDR3 totals 16 residues. Per germline, CDR1 KGHDR and CDR2 SFDVKD. The CDR3 is CATSATSTSGNQPQHF. The DNA for the CDR3 is TGTGCCACCAGTGCCACTTCCACTTCGGGGAATCAGCCCCAGCATTTT.